These 30 T cell receptor beta chains came from one sample sequenced in a study of blood T cell repertoires in COVID-19. Sequencing used immunoSEQ multiplex PCR; TCRdb keeps in-frame clones, though not all of them. The data show hundreds of thousands of clones, with around 87% seen just once and under 3% held by the top ten. Sequenced material: peripheral blood. The receptors here all came from a woman aged 60-75 years with COVID-19, enrolled during active disease.

The chain has TRBV27 and TRBJ1-1, with D uncertain. Per the germline V gene, CDR1 is MNHEY and CDR2 is SMNVEV (reference sequence). CDR3 length equals 15 residues. The ends were cut back, 5 bases at V and 1 base at J, with 14 bases in the middle. Here the CDR3 reads CASSPTGLANTEAFF. The CDR3 DNA follows: TGTGCCAGCAGTCCGACCGGACTGGCGAACACTGAAGCTTTCTTT.

The J gene is TRBJ2-3, the V gene TRBV19; perhaps TRBD1 as D (6 bases). In germline, CDR1 is LNHDA, CDR2 SQIVND (reference sequence). The CDR3 has 15 residues. With 2 bases removed from V and 0 bases from J, the gap between germline ends came to 9 bases. The CDR3 sequence: CASSITGSSTDTQYF. The CDR3 bases are TGTGCCAGTAGTATAACAGGGAGCAGCACAGATACGCAGTATTTT.

J is TRBJ1-3 and V is TRBV4-1; 7 bases match TRBD1. CDR1 MGHRA and CDR2 YSYEKL come from the germline V gene. V lost 4 bases to trimming and J lost 4 bases; unmatched junction nucleotides: 10. The CDR3 totals 16 residues. This CDR3 is CASSPGQARGGNTIYF. The CDR3, as DNA: TGCGCCAGCAGCCCCGGACAGGCCCGGGGAGGAAACACCATATATTTT.

CDR3 nucleotides: TGCGCCAGCAGCCAAGATCGGCAGGGTCGGTTTGGCTACACCTTC. As protein: CASSQDRQGRFGYTF. The chain joins TRBV4-1 to TRBJ1-2, with a possible D match to TRBD1 (5 bases). The CDR3 runs 15 residues. Germline CDR1 is MGHRA and CDR2 is YSYEKL. V gave up 0 bases and J gave up 7 bases, with 15 bases separating them.

This chain connects TRBV2 to TRBJ2-2; D may be TRBD1 (5 bases). Trimming removed 4 bases at V and 2 bases at J, with 17 bases between. The CDR3 sequence is 17 residues long. Germline CDR1 is SNHLY and CDR2 is FYNNEI. The CDR3 coding sequence is TGTGCCAGCAGTGGCCGACAGATACAACACAACACCGGGGAGCTGTTTTTT. This gives the protein CASSGRQIQHNTGELFF.

The chain links TRBV5-1 to TRBJ1-6; 8 bases match TRBD1. With V trimmed by 6 bases and J by 9 bases, 11 bases remained unmatched. CDR1 SGHRS and CDR2 YFSETQ come from the germline V gene. The CDR3 runs to 15 residues. CDR3 nucleotides: TGCGCCAGCACCCTTCTTGACAGGGGTTTTTCACCCCTCCACTTT. Protein product: CASTLLDRGFSPLHF.

The chain carries TRBV7-2 and TRBJ1-1; D is unresolved. The germline CDR1 and CDR2 sequences are SGHTA and FQGNSA. The germline V and J ends were trimmed by 3 bases and 11 bases, with 10 bases remaining between them. This CDR3 spans 11 amino acids. In nucleotides, the CDR3 is TGTGCCAGCAGCTTCCTCCGAGGGGCTTTCTTT. Translated, it gives CASSFLRGAFF.

This chain connects TRBV14 to TRBJ2-7, with 9 bases lining up with TRBD1. Germline V CDR1 and CDR2: SGHDN, FVKESK. With 4 bases clipped from V and 9 bases from J, the junction kept 7 bases outside the gene matches. This CDR3 has 13 residues. The CDR3 DNA sequence: TGTGCCAGCAGCCGGGGACAGGGTGTGAGGCAGTACTTC. It specifies CASSRGQGVRQYF.

The chain couples TRBV7-8 to TRBJ1-6; D not certain. CDR1 and CDR2 from the germline V gene are SGHVS and FQNEAQ. The CDR3 runs to 18 residues. Trimming shortened V by 5 bases and J by 0 bases, and 17 bases separated the two germline ends. The CDR3 coding sequence is TGTGCCAGCAGCCTACGTCCGGGAGTAAGCTCCTATAATTCACCCCTCCACTTT. Its translation: CASSLRPGVSSYNSPLHF.

The DNA for the CDR3 is TGTGCCAGCAGTGAACGGGAAGGGCAGAGCAATCAGCCCCAGCATTTT. Translating gives CASSEREGQSNQPQHF. The rearrangement uses TRBV2 and TRBJ1-5; D is unclear. Germline CDR1 SNHLY, CDR2 FYNNEI. CDR3 length equals 16 residues. V dropped 2 bases and J dropped 1 base, with 12 bases sitting between them.

The V and J genes are TRBV10-2 and TRBJ2-3; D is possibly TRBD1 (6 bases). V shed 8 bases and J shed 2 bases, with 14 bases lying between them. The CDR3 has 14 amino acids. Germline V lookup: CDR1 WSHSY, CDR2 SAAADI. CDR3 in DNA: TGCGCCAGCTCTATAGGGACAACCACAGATACGCAGTATTTT. Residues: CASSIGTTTDTQYF.

The V gene is TRBV19, the J gene TRBJ2-2, with 7 bases fitting TRBD1. Germline lookup yields CDR1 LNHDA and CDR2 SQIVND (reference sequence). J gave up 4 bases and V 4 bases, and 6 bases lay outside the gene matches. The CDR3 totals 15 residues. As DNA, the CDR3 is TGTGCCAGTAGTAGCCCCAACAGGGGCACCGGGGAGCTGTTTTTT. Translated: CASSSPNRGTGELFF.

The DNA of the CDR3 is TGCAGTGCTTCGAGCGGTGGCTACACCTTC. As protein: CSASSGGYTF. The V gene is TRBV20-1, the J gene TRBJ1-2; D is unresolved. The CDR3 runs to 10 residues. V was shortened by 5 bases and J by 7 bases, with 8 bases between the two germline ends. Germline CDR1 is DFQATT and CDR2 is SNEGSKA (reference sequence).

The chain recombines TRBV27 with TRBJ2-3; 8 nucleotides match TRBD2. The CDR3 is made up of 15 amino acids. V was clipped by 6 bases and J by 4 bases; unmatched bases: 9. The germline gives CDR1 MNHEY, CDR2 SMNVEV (reference sequence). CDR3 DNA sequence: TGTGCCAGCAGCGACCTTAGCGGGGTGGCAGATACGCAGTATTTT. Encoded protein: CASSDLSGVADTQYF.

The CDR3 nucleotides are TGTGCCAGCAGGGTTACCGGGACAGGGGATCTTTCGCGCGGCTACACCTTC. It codes for CASRVTGTGDLSRGYTF. V usage is TRBV2 and J usage is TRBJ1-2; 10 bases are shared with TRBD1. The germline CDR1 and CDR2 sequences are SNHLY and FYNNEI. J lost 8 bases, V lost 6 bases, and 18 bases had no gene match. The CDR3 covers 17 residues.

This sequence joins TRBV18 and TRBJ2-7; D gene unclear. The germline gives CDR1 KGHSH, CDR2 LQKENI. Trimming stripped 4 bases from V and 3 bases from J, with 10 bases between. The CDR3 is made up of 13 amino acids. The CDR3 bases are TGTGCCAGCTCACGGGCAGAACACTACGAGCAGTACTTC. Translating gives CASSRAEHYEQYF.

In this sample, this clone turned up a few times. This chain links TRBV18 with TRBJ2-2, with D maybe TRBD1 (5 bases). Between the trimmed V and J ends, which lost 6 bases and 2 bases, there was a span of 13 bases. The CDR3 runs to 15 residues. Germline-derived CDR1 and CDR2 are KGHSH and LQKENI. The CDR3 reads CASSPDSLNTGELFF. DNA of the CDR3: TGTGCCAGCTCTCCAGACAGCCTTAACACCGGGGAGCTGTTTTTT.

The genes are TRBV5-4 and TRBJ1-1; D possibly corresponds to TRBD1 (5 bases). This CDR3 has 14 residues. In germline, CDR1 is SGHNT, CDR2 YYREEE (reference sequence). With 4 bases removed from V and 0 bases from J, the gap between germline ends came to 10 bases. CDR3 nucleotide sequence: TGTGCCAGCAGCGCTCGGGGGATGAACACTGAAGCTTTCTTT. This sequence encodes CASSARGMNTEAFF.

The rearrangement joins TRBV6-2 or TRBV6-3 to TRBJ2-1; a possible D gene is TRBD1 (6 bases). Trimming pared 2 bases from V and 7 bases from J, leaving 12 bases between. CDR1 is MNHEY, CDR2 SVGEGT, per germline. The CDR3 loop spans 14 amino acids. CDR3 bases: TGTGCCAGCAGTTACCTCACAAGGGGGAATGAGCAGTTCTTC. Its translation: CASSYLTRGNEQFF.

This chain uses TRBV30 with TRBJ1-2; possibly TRBD1 for D (5 bases). Germline CDR1 is GTSNPN and CDR2 is SVGIG (reference sequence). The CDR3 spans 14 residues. With 7 bases removed from V and 1 base from J, the gap between germline ends came to 16 bases. CDR3 in amino acids: CAFQRTYYNYGYTF. The CDR3 bases are TGTGCCTTCCAAAGGACATATTATAACTATGGCTACACCTTC.

The chain couples TRBV6-1 to TRBJ2-5; 8 bases match TRBD1. The CDR3 spans 17 residues. Germline V gene lookup returns CDR1 MNHNS and CDR2 SASEGT. V was clipped by 0 bases and J by 3 bases; unmatched bases: 9. Written as DNA, the CDR3 is TGTGCCAGCAGTGAAGCGCTTCGACGGACAGGGAAAGAGACCCAGTACTTC. This sequence encodes CASSEALRRTGKETQYF.

This chain links TRBV19 with TRBJ1-1; D perhaps matches TRBD1 (5 bases). CDR3 length equals 13 residues. V was pared by 3 bases and J by 3 bases, with 8 bases between. CDR1 and CDR2 from the germline V gene are LNHDA and SQIVND (reference sequence). The chain's CDR3 is CASSIRGDTEAFF. The CDR3 DNA reads TGTGCCAGTAGTATCCGGGGGGACACTGAAGCTTTCTTT. Drawing the rest from reference TRBV19 and TRBJ1-1, the complete variable domain is DGGITQSPKYLFRKEGQNVTLSCEQNLNHDAMYWYRQDPGQGLRLIYYSQIVNDFQKGDIAEGYSVSREKKESFPLTVTSAQKNPTAFYLCASSIRGDTEAFFGQGTRLTVV.

This chain links TRBV5-1 with TRBJ2-2; perhaps TRBD1 as D (7 bases). Germline CDR1 is SGHRS and CDR2 is YFSETQ. This CDR3 is 17 amino acids long. Deletions cut 2 bases from V and 7 bases from J, with 21 bases between. CDR3 residues: CASSLKAGTVSIGELFF. CDR3 DNA sequence: TGCGCCAGCAGCTTAAAGGCGGGGACAGTATCGATCGGGGAGCTGTTTTTT.

The rearrangement uses TRBV14 and TRBJ2-5; perhaps TRBD1 as D (6 bases). Trimming cost V 5 bases and J 2 bases, with 12 bases left between them. This CDR3 spans 14 amino acids. Germline V gene sequence: CDR1 SGHDN, CDR2 FVKESK. CDR3 nucleotide sequence: TGTGCCAGCAGCGTACAGGGAGCTCAAGAGACCCAGTACTTC. It is translated as CASSVQGAQETQYF.

V is TRBV7-6 and J is TRBJ2-1, with D maybe TRBD1 (5 bases). CDR3 length: 14 amino acids. Looked up from germline, CDR1 is SGHVS and CDR2 is FNYEAQ. Trimming cost V 1 base and J 8 bases, with 12 bases left between them. CDR3: CASSLVPQGYEQFF. CDR3 bases: TGTGCCAGCAGCTTAGTTCCCCAGGGCTATGAGCAGTTCTTC.

V and J are TRBV30 and TRBJ2-5; perhaps TRBD1 as D (6 bases). The germline CDR1 and CDR2 sequences are GTSNPN and SVGIG (reference sequence). This CDR3 contains 14 residues. V lost 0 bases and J lost 3, with 11 bases in between. The DNA of the CDR3 is TGTGCCTGGAGTGTACTGAGGGGGAAAGAGACCCAGTACTTC. Its protein is CAWSVLRGKETQYF.

The chain uses TRBV3-1 (or the pseudogene TRBV3-2) and TRBJ2-7, with D possibly matching TRBD1 (6 bases). Per germline, CDR1 LGHDT and CDR2 YNNKEL (reference sequence). This CDR3 has 13 amino acids. The germline V and J ends were trimmed by 4 bases and 4 bases, with 11 bases remaining between them. The CDR3, as DNA: TGTGCCAGCAGCCGGGCGGACAGTTACGAGCAGTACTTC. As protein: CASSRADSYEQYF.

This clone was seen just once. The V and J genes are TRBV5-6 and TRBJ2-7, with 10 nucleotides matching TRBD1. Germline V lookup: CDR1 SGHDT, CDR2 YYEEEE. Trimming cost V 0 bases and J 4 bases; bases outside gene matches: 7. The CDR3 extends over 16 amino acids. CDR3 amino acids: CASSLAGTGAPYEQYF. CDR3 DNA: TGTGCCAGCAGCTTGGCCGGGACAGGGGCACCGTACGAGCAGTACTTC.

In nucleotides, the CDR3 is TGCGCCAGCAGCTTGTACCCCGGGACAGGGTATGGCTACACCTTC. Its translation: CASSLYPGTGYGYTF. The gene calls are TRBV5-1 and TRBJ1-2, with 9 bases that match TRBD1. Germline loops: CDR1 SGHRS, CDR2 YFSETQ. Trimming at V came to 1 base and at J to 5 bases, leaving 6 bases not matched to a gene. The CDR3 consists of 15 residues. Drawing the rest from reference TRBV5-1 and TRBJ1-2, the complete variable domain is KAGVTQTPRYLIKTRGQQVTLSCSPISGHRSVSWYQQTPGQGLQFLFEYFSETQRNKGNFPGRFSGRQFSNSRSEMNVSTLELGDSALYLCASSLYPGTGYGYTFGSGTRLTVV.

This clone showed up just a few times. V gene TRBV7-3 combines with J gene TRBJ2-3, with 8 bases that match TRBD2. This CDR3 spans 15 amino acids. The V gene's germline CDR1 is SGHTA and CDR2 FQGTGA. With V trimmed by 6 bases and J by 0 bases, 5 bases remained unmatched. The CDR3 nucleotides read TGTGCCAGCAGATCCACTAGCGGCAGCACAGATACGCAGTATTTT. This translates into CASRSTSGSTDTQYF.